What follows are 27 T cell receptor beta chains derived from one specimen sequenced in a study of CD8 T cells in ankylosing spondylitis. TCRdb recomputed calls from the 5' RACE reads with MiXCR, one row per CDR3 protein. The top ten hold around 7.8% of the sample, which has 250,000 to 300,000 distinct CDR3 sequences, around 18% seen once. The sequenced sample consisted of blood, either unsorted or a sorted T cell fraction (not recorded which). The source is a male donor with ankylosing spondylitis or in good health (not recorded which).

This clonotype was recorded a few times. CDR3 loop: CASSLLSAYNEQFF. The CDR3 DNA is TGCGCCAGCAGCTTGCTCTCAGCCTACAATGAGCAGTTCTTC. The chain couples TRBV5-1 to TRBJ2-1; D unclear. Trimming removed 1 base at V and 2 bases at J, with 7 bases between. The CDR3 has 14 residues. Germline CDR1 SGHRS, CDR2 YFSETQ.

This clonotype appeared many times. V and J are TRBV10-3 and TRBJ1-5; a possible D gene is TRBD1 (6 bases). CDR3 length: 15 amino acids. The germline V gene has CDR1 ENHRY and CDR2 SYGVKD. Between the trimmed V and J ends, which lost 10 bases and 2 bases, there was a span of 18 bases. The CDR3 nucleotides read TGTGCCACCGCCCCAGGGGAAGGTGGCAATCAGCCCCAGCATTTT. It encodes CATAPGEGGNQPQHF.

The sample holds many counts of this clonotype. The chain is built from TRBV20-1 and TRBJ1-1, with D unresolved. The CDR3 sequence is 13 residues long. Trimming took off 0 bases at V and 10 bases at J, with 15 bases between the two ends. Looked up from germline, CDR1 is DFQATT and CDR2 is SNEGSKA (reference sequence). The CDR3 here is CSARDGSGGVAFF. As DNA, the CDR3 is TGCAGTGCTAGAGATGGGTCCGGTGGCGTAGCTTTCTTT.

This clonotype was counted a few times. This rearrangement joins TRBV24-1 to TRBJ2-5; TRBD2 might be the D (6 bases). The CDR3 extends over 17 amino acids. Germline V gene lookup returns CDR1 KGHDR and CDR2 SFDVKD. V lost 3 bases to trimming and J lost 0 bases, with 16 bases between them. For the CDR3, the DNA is TGTGCCACCAGTGATACTACCGGGACTCTGTACCAAGAGACCCAGTACTTC. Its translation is CATSDTTGTLYQETQYF.

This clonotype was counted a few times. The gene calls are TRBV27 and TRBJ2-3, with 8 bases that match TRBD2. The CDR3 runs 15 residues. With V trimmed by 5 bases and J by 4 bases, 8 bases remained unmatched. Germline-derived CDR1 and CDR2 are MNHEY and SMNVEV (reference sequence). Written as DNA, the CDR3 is TGTGCCAGCAGTAGACCGGGACTAGGGGCAGATACGCAGTATTTT. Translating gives CASSRPGLGADTQYF.

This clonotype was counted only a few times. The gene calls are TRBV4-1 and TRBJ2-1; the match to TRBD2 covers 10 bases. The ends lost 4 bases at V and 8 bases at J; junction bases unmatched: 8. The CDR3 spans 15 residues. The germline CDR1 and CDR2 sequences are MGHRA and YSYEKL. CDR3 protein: CASSPFGTSVDEQFF. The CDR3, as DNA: TGCGCCAGCAGCCCCTTTGGGACTAGCGTTGATGAGCAGTTCTTC.

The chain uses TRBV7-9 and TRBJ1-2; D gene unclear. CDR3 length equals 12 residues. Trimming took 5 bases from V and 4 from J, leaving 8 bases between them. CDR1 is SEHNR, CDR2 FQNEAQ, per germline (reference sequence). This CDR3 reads CASSREAYGYTF. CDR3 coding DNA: TGTGCCAGCAGCAGGGAGGCCTATGGCTACACCTTC.

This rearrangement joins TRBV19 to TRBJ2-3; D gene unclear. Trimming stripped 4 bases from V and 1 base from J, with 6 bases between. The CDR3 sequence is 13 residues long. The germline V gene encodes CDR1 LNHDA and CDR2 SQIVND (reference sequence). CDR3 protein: CASSKDGTDTQYF. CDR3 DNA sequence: TGTGCCAGTAGTAAAGACGGCACAGATACGCAGTATTTT.

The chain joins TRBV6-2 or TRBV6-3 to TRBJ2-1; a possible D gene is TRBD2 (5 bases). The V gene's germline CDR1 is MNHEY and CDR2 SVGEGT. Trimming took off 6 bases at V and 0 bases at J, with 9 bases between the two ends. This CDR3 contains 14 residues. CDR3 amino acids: CASSPAVSYNEQFF. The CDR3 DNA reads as TGTGCCAGCAGCCCAGCGGTCTCCTACAATGAGCAGTTCTTC.

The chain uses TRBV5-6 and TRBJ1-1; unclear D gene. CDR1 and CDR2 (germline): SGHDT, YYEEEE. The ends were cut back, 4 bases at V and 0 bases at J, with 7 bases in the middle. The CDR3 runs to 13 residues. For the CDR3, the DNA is TGTGCCAGCAGCACTAACATGAACACTGAAGCTTTCTTT. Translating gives CASSTNMNTEAFF.

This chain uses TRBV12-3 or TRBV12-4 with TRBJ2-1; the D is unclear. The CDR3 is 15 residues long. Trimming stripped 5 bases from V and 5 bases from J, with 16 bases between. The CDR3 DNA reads TGTGCCAGCAGTATACAACAGACCCCCCACAATGAGCAGTTCTTC. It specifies CASSIQQTPHNEQFF.

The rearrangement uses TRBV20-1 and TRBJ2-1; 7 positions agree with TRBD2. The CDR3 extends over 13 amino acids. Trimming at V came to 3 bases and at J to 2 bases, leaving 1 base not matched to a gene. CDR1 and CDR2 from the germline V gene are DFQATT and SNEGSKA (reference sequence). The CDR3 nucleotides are TGCAGTGCTAGGGGGACTACCTACAATGAGCAGTTCTTC. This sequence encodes CSARGTTYNEQFF.

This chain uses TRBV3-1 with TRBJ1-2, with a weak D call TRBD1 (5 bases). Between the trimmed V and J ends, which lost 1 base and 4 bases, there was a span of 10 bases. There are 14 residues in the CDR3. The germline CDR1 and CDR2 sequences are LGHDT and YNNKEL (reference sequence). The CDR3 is CASSQVAGSYGYTF. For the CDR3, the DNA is TGTGCCAGCAGCCAAGTCGCAGGGAGCTATGGCTACACCTTC.

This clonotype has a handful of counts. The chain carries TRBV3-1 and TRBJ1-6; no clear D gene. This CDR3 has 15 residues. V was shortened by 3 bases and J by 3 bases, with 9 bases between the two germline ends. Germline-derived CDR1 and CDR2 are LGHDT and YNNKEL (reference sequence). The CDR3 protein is CASSQTGLYNSPLHF. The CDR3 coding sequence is TGTGCCAGCAGCCAGACCGGCCTCTATAATTCACCCCTCCACTTT.

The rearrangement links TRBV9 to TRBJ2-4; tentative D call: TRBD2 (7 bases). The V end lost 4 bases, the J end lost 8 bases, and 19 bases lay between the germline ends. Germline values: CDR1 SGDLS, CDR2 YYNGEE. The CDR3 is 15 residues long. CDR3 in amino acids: CASSNRGGGYDIQYF. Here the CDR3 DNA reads TGTGCCAGCAGCAACCGAGGGGGGGGCTATGACATTCAGTACTTC.

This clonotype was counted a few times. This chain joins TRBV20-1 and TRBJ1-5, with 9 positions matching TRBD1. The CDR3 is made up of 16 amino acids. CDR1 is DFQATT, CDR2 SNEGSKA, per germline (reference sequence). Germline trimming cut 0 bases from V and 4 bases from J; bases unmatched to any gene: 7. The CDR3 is CSARDPGQGANQPQHF. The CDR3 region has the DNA TGCAGTGCTAGAGATCCGGGACAGGGCGCTAATCAGCCCCAGCATTTT.

The CDR3: CASSLETSAQETQYF. The CDR3 DNA reads TGCGCCAGCAGCTTGGAGACTAGCGCTCAAGAGACCCAGTACTTC. The chain uses TRBV5-1 and TRBJ2-5; 8 bases are a match to TRBD2. Germline V gene lookup returns CDR1 SGHRS and CDR2 YFSETQ. The CDR3 contains 15 residues. V was pared by 0 bases and J by 2 bases, with 3 bases of the junction left unmatched.

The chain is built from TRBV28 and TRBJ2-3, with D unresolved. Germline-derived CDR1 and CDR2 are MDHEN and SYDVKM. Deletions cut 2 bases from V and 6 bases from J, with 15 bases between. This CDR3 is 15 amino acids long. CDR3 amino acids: CASSLAGFLTDTQYF. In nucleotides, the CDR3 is TGTGCCAGCAGTTTAGCTGGCTTTCTCACGGATACGCAGTATTTT.

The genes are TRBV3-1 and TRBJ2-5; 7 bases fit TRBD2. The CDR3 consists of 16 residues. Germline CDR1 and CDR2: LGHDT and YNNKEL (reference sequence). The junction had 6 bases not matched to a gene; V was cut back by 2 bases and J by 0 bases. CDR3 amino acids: CASSQRALADQETQYF. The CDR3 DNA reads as TGTGCCAGCAGCCAACGAGCCCTAGCGGACCAAGAGACCCAGTACTTC.

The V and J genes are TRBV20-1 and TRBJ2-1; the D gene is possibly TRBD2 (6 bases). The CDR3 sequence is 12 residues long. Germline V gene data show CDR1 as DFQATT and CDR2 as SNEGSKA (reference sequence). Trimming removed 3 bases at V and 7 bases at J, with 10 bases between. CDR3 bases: TGCAGTGCTAGCGGGACTCGAAATGAGCAGTTCTTC. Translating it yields CSASGTRNEQFF.

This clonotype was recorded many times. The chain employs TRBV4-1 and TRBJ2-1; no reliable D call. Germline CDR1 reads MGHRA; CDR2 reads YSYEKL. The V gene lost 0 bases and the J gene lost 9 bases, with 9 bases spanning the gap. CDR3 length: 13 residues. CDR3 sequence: CASSQDRLGEQFF. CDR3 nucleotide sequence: TGCGCCAGCAGCCAAGATCGGCTTGGTGAGCAGTTCTTC.

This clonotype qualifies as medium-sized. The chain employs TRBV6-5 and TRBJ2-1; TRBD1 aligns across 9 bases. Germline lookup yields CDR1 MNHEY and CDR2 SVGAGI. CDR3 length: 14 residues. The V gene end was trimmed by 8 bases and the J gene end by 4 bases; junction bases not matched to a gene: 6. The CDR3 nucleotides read TGTGCCAGCGGGGGGACAGGGCCTTACAATGAGCAGTTCTTC. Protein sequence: CASGGTGPYNEQFF.

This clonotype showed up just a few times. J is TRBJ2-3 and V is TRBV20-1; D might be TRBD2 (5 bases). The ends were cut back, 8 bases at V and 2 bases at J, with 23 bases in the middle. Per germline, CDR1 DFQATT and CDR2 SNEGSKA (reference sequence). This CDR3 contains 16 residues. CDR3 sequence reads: CSTTMISGDYTDTQYF. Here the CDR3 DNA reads TGCAGTACCACTATGATAAGCGGAGATTACACAGATACGCAGTATTTT.

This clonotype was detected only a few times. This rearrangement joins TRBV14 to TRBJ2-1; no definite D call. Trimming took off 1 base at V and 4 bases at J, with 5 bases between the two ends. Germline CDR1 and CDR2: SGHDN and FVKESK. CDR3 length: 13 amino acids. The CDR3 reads CASSQVGYNEQFF. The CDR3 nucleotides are TGTGCCAGCAGCCAAGTGGGGTACAATGAGCAGTTCTTC.

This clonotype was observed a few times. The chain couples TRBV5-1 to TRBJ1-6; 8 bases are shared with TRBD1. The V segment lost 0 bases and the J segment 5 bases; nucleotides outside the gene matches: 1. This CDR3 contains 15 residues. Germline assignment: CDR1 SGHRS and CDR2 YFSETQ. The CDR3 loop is CASSLVDRDNSPLHF. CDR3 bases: TGCGCCAGCAGCTTGGTGGACAGGGATAATTCACCCCTCCACTTT.

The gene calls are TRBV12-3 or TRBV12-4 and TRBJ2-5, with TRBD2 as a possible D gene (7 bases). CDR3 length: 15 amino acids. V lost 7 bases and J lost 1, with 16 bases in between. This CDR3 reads CASKGGWESQETQYF. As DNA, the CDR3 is TGTGCCAGCAAGGGGGGGTGGGAGTCCCAAGAGACCCAGTACTTC.

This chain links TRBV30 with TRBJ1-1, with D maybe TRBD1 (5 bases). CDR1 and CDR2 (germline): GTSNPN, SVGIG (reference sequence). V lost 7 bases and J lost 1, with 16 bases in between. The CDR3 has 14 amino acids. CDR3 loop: CALRRWGGNTEAFF. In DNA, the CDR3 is TGTGCCTTGAGGAGGTGGGGGGGGAACACTGAAGCTTTCTTT.